This T cell receptor beta chain was obtained from a study of cytomegalovirus exposure and HLA in healthy donors. The wider study: In a previous analysis, nearly 120 million unique TCR beta sequences were found from approximately 180 million T cells. Genetic ancestry analysis placed approximately 79% of the 398 donors that were genotyped in the Caucasian-associated cluster.

Trimming stripped 8 bases from V and 6 bases from J, with 17 bases between. Germline CDR1 is SGHTA and CDR2 is FQGTGA. The CDR3 extends over 13 amino acids. With 60 Vbeta and 13 Jbeta primers, the PCR was carried out. Sequencing used immunoSEQ multiplex PCR; TCRdb keeps in-frame clones, though not all of them. The sample shows about 38,000 clones, 70% to 90% of them seen only once. The study, taken as a whole, reports: Earlier analysis looked at TCR beta V segments, and most were productive about 90% or about 30% of the time.

Donors sampled were nominally healthy, though unrecorded immune exposures were likely. Remarks on this clone: Its antigen is undetermined.

The sample comprised PBMCs. The V call is TRBV7-3, the J call TRBJ2-7; a weak D match, TRBD2 (6 bases). The sequence derives from a middle-aged woman in good health and CMV-seropositive. The CDR3 loop is CASSRDPGGEQYF. For the CDR3, the DNA is TGTGCCAGCTCCCGGGACCCCGGGGGCGAGCAGTACTTC.